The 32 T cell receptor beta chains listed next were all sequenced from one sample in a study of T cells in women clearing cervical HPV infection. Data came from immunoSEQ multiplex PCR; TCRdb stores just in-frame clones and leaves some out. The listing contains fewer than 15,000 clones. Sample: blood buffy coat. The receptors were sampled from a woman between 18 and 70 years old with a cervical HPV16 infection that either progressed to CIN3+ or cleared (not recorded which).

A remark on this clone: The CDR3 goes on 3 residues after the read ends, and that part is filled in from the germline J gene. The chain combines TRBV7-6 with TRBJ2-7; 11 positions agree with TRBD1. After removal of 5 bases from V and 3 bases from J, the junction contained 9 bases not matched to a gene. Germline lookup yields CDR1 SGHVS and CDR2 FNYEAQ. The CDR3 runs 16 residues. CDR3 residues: CASSASDRGRLYEQYF. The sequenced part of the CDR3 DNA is TGTGCCAGCAGCGCGTCGGACAGGGGGCGTCTCTACGAG.

The covered CDR3 bases are TGTGCCAGCTCACCCCCGGGACAGGGCTACAATGAC. Protein: CASSPPGQGYND. The whole CDR3 sequence reads CASSPPGQGYNDYTF. The chain uses TRBV18 and TRBJ1-2; 9 bases are a match to TRBD1. The read terminates 3 residues ahead of where the CDR3 ends, so the germline J gene completes it. Germline V CDR1 and CDR2: KGHSH, LQKENI. The CDR3 runs 15 residues.

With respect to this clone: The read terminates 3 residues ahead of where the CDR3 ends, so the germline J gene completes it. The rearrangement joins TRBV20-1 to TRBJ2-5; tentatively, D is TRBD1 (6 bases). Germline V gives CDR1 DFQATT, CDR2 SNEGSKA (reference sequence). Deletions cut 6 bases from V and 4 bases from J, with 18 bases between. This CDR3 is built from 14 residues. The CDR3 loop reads CSARDNTGIETQYF. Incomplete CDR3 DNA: TGCAGTGCCAGGGATAATACAGGGATAGAGACC.

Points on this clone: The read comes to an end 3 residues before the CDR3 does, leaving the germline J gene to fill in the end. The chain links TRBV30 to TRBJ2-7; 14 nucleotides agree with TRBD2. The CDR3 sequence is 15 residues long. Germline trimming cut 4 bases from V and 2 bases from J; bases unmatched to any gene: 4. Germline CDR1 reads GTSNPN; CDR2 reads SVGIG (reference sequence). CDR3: CAWIGLAGGAYEQYF. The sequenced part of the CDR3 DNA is TGTGCCTGGATCGGACTAGCGGGGGGAGCCTACGAG.

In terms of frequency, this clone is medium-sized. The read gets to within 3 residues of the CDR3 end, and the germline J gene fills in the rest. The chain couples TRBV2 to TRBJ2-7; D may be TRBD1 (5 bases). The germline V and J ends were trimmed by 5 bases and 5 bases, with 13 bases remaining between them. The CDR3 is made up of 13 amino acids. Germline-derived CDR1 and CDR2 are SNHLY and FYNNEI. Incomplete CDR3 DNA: TGTGCCAGCAGTCCCCCAGGGAACAACGAG. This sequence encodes CASSPPGNNE. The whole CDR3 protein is CASSPPGNNEQYF.

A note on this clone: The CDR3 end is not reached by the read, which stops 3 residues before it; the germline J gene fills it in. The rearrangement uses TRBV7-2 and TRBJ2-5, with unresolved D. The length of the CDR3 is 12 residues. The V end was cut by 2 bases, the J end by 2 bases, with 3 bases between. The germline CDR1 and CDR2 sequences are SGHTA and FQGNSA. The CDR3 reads CASSLPQETQYF. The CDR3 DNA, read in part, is TGTGCCAGCAGCTTACCTCAAGAGACC.

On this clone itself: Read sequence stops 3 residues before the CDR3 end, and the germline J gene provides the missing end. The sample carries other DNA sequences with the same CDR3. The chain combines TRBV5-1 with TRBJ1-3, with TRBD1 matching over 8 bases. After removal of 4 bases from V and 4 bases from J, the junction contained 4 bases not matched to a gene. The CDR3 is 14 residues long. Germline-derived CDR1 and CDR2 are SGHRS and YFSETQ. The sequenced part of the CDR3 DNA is TGCGCCAGCAGCCGGGGACAGGAGGGAAACACC. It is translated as CASSRGQEGNT. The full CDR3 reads CASSRGQEGNTIYF.

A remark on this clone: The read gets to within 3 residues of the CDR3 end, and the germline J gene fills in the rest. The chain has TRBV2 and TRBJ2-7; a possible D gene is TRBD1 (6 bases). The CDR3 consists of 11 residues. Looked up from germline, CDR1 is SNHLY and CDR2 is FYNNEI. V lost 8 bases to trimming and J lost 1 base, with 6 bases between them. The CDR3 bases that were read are TGTGCCAGCCAGGGGTCCTACGAG. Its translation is CASQGSYE. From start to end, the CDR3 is CASQGSYEQYF.

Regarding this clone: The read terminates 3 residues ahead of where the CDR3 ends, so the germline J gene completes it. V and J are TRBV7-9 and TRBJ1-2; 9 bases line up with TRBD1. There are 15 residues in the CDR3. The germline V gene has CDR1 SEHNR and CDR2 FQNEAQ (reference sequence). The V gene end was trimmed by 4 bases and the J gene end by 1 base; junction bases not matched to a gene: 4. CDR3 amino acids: CASSSRTGDNYGYTF. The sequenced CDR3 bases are TGTGCCAGCAGCTCTCGGACAGGGGATAACTATGGC.

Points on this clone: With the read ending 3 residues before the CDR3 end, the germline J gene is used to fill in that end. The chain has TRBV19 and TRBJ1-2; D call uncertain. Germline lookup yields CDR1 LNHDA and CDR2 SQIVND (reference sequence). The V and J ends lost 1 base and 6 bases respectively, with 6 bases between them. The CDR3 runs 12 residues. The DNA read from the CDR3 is TGTGCCAGTAGTATAGCGGGGAATGGC. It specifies CASSIAGNG. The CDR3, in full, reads CASSIAGNGYTF.

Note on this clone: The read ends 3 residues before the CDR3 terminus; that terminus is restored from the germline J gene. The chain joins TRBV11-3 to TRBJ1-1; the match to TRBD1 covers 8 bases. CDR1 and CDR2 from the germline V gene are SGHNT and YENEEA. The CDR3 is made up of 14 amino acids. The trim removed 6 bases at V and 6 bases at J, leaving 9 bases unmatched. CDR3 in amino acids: CASSSGQGESEAFF. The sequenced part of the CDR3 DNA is TGTGCCAGCAGTTCAGGACAGGGAGAATCTGAA. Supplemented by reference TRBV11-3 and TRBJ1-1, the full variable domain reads EAGVVQSPRYKIIEKKQPVAFWCNPISGHNTLYWYLQNLGQGPELLIRYENEEAVDDSQLPKDRFSAERLKGVDSTLKIQPAELGDSAVYLCASSSGQGESEAFFGQGTRLTVV.

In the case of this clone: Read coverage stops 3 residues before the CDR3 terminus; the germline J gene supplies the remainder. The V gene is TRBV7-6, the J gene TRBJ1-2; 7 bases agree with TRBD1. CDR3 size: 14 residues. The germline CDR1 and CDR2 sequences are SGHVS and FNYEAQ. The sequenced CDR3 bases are TGTGCCAGCAGCTACAGGGACAGCGACAATGAC. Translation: CASSYRDSDND. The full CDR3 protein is CASSYRDSDNDYTF.

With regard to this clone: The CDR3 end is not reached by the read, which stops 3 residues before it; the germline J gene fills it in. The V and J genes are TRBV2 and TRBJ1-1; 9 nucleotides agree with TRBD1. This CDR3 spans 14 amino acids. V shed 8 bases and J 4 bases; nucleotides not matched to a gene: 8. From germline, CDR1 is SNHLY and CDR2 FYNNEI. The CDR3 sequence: CASQLETGGTEAFF. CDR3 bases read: TGTGCCAGCCAGTTGGAGACAGGGGGCACTGAA.

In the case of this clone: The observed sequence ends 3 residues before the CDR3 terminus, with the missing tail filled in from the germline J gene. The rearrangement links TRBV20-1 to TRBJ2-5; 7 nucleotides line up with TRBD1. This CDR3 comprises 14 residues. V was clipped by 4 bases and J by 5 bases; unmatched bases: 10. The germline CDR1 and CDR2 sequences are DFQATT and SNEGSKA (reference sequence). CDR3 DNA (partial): TGCAGTGCTATAATACAGACAGGGATGGAGACC. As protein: CSAIIQTGMET. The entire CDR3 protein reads CSAIIQTGMETQYF.

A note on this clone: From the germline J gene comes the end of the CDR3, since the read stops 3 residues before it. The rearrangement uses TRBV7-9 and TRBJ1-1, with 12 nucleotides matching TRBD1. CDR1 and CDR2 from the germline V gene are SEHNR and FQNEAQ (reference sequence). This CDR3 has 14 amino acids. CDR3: CASSFGTGGREAFF. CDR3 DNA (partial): TGTGCCAGCAGCTTTGGGACAGGGGGCAGAGAA.

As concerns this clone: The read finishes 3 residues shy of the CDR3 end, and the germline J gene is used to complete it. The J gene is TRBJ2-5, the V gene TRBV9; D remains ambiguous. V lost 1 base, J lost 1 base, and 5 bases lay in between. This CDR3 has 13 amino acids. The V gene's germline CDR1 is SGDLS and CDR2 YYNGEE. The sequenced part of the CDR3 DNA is TGTGCCAGCAGCGTAATAGCCCAAGAGACC. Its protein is CASSVIAQET. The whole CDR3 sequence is CASSVIAQETQYF.

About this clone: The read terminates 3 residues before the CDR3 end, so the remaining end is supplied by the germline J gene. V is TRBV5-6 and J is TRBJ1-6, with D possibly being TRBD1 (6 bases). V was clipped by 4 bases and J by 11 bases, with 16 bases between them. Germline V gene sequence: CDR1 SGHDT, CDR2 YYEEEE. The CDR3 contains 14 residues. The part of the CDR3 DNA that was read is TGTGCCAGCAGCCGAGGTACAGGGCAGCCACCC. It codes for CASSRGTGQPP. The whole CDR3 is CASSRGTGQPPLHF.

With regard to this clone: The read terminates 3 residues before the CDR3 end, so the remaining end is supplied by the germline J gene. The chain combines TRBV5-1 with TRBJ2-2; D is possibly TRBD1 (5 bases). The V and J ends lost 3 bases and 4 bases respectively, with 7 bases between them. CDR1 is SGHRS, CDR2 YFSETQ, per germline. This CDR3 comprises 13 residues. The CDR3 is CASSSDSTGELFF. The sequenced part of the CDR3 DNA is TGCGCCAGCAGCTCCGACAGCACCGGGGAG.

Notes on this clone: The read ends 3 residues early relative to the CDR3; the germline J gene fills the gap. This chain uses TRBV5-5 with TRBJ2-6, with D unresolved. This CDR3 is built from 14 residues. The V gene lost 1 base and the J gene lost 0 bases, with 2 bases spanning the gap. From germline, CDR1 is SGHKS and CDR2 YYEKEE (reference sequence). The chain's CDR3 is CASSLYSGANVLTF. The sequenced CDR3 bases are TGTGCCAGCAGCTTGTACTCTGGGGCCAACGTC.

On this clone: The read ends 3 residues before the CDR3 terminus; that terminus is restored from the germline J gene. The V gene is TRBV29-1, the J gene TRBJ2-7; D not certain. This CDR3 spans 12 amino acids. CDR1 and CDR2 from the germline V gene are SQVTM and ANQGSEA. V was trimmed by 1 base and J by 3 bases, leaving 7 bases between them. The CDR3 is CSVEVSLYEQYF. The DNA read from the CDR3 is TGCAGCGTTGAAGTATCTCTCTACGAG.

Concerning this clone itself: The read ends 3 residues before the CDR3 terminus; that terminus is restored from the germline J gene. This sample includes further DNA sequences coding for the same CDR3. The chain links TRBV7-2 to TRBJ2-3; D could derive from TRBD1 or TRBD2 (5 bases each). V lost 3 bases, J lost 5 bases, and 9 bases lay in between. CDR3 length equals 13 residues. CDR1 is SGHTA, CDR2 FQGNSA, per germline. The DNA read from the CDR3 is TGTGCCAGCAGCTTGGAGAGGGGAGATACG. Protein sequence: CASSLERGDT. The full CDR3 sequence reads CASSLERGDTQYF.

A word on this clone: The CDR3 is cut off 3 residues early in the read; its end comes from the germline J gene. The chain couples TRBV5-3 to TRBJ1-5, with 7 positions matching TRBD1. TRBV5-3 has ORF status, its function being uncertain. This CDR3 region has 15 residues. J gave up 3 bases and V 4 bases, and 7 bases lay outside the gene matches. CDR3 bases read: TGTGCCAGAAGCCTACTCAGGGGGTACAATCAGCCC. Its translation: CARSLLRGYNQP. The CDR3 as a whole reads CARSLLRGYNQPQHF.

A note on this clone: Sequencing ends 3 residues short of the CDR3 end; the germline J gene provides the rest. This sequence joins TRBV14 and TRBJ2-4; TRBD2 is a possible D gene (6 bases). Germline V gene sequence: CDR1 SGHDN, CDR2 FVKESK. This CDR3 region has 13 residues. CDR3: CASSQSPGGGQYF. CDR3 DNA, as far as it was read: TGTGCCAGCAGCCAATCCCCCGGGGGTGGT.

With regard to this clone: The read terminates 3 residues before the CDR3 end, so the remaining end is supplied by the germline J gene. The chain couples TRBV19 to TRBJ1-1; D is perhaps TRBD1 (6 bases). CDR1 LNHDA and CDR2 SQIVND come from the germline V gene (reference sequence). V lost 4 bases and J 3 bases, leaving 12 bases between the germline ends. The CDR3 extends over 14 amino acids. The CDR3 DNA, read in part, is TGTGCCAGTAGTAAAAAGGGGGGGCACACTGAA. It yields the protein CASSKKGGHTE. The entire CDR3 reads CASSKKGGHTEAFF.

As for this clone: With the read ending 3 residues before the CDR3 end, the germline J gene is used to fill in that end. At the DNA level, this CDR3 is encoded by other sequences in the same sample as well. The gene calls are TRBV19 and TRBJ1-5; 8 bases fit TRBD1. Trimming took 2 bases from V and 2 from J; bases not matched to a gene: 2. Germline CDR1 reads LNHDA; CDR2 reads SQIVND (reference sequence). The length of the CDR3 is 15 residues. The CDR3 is CASSITGQGNQPQHF. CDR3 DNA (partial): TGTGCCAGTAGTATAACGGGACAGGGCAATCAGCCC.

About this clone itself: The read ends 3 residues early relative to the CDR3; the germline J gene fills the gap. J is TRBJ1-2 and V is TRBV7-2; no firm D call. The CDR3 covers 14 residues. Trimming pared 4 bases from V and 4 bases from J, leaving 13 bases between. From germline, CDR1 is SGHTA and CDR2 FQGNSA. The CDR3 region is CASSSLRAVYGYTF. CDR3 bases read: TGTGCCAGCAGCTCACTTCGAGCTGTCTATGGC.

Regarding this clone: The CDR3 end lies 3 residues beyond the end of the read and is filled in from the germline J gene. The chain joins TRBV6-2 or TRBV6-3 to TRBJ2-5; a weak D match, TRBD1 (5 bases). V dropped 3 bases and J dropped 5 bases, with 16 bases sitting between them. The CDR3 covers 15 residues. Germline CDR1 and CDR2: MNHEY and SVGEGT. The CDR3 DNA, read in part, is TGTGCCAGCAGTTATTCGCAGGGCGACTGGGAGACC. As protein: CASSYSQGDWET. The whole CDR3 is CASSYSQGDWETQYF.

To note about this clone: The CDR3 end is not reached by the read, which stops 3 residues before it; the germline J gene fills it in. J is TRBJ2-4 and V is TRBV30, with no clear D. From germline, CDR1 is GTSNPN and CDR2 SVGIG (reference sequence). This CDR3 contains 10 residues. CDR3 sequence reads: CAWSIYGQYF. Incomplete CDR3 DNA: TGTGCCTGGAGTATCTATGGT.

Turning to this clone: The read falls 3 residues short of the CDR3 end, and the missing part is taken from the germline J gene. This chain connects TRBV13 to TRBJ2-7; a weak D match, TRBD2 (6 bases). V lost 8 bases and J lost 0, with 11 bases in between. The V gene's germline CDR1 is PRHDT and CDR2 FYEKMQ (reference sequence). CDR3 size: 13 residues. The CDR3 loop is CASRDSNSYEQYF. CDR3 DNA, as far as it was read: TGTGCCAGCCGGGACTCCAACTCCTACGAG.

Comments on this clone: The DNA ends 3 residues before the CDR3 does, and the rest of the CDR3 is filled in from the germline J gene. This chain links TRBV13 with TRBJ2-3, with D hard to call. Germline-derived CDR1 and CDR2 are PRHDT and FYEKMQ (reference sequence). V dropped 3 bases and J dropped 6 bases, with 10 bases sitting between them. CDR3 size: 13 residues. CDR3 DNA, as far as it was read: TGTGCCAGCAGCTTCAATCAGGTCGATACG. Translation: CASSFNQVDT. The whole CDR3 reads CASSFNQVDTQYF.

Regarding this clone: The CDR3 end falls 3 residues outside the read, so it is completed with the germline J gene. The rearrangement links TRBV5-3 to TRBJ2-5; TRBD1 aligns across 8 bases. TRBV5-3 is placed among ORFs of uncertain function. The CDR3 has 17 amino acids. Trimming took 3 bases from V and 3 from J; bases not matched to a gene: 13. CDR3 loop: CARSYGPRRDRKETQYF. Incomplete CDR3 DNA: TGTGCCAGAAGCTATGGACCCCGGAGGGACAGGAAAGAGACC.

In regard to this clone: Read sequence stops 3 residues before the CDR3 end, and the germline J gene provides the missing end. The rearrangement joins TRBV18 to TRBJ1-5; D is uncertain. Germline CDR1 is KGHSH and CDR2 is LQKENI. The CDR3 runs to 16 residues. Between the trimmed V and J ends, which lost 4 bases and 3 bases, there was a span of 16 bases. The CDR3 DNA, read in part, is TGTGCCAGCTCACTAGGACTGAGTGATTACAATCAGCCC. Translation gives CASSLGLSDYNQP. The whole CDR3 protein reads CASSLGLSDYNQPQHF.